This T cell receptor (beta chain) was retrieved from a study of tumour-infiltrating T cells in Burkitt lymphoma. The overall study: Survival, overall and progression-free, tracked with productive clonality.

CDR3 length: 15 residues. V was cut by 7 bases and J by 0 bases, with 14 bases left in between. The V gene's germline CDR1 is SGHRS and CDR2 YFSETQ. TCRdb's table, derived via immunoSEQ multiplex PCR, lists solely in-frame clones and lacks some. Counted here are 530 or so clones, about 9.9% occurring once; the ten biggest clones make up around 20%. Sequencing used tumor tissue. J is TRBJ1-3 and V is TRBV5-1, with a tentative D call TRBD1 (6 bases). The clonotype comes from a human donor with diffuse large B-cell lymphoma. Some clones in this sample may be carry-over from other donors' samples. This CDR3 is CASRRQADSGNTIYF. In nucleotides, the CDR3 is TGCGCCAGCCGCCGACAGGCTGACTCTGGAAACACCATATATTTT.